This T cell receptor beta chain was documented in a study of shared clonotypes between healthy human individuals. It was at deep level that the assay was run. TCRdb's copy holds only in-frame clones and misses some; the assay was immunoSEQ multiplex PCR. The profile shows over a million clones, approximately 68% of them singletons. General study points: Clonotype sharing across donors was expected to vary with sequencing depth. Clonotypes not shared had lower generation probabilities than those common to all four donors.

V shed 3 bases and J 3 bases; nucleotides not matched to a gene: 1. The CDR3 consists of 14 residues. Germline V gene data show CDR1 as SGHVS and CDR2 as FQNEAQ. Regarding this clone: Its antigen is currently unknown. A much larger clone lies one base from this, so it may be a read error. Other DNA sequences in this sample translate to the same CDR3.

The receptor comes from a man between 18 and 29 years old in good health. This sequence joins TRBV7-8 and TRBJ2-3; 9 nucleotides match TRBD1. Sequenced sample: memory CD4+ T cells sorted from blood. Subset noted: CD45RA-negative fraction. Here the CDR3 DNA reads TGTGCCAGCAGCTTGGGACAGGGAACAGATACGCAGTATTTT. This gives the protein CASSLGQGTDTQYF.